These 7 T cell receptor beta chains were all obtained from the same sample, sequenced in a study of a mutant IDH1 vaccine in newly diagnosed glioma. Method: immunoSEQ multiplex PCR; TCRdb's copy keeps in-frame clones and lacks some. Here the sample spans about 92,000 clones, about 83% being singletons. This sample's time point: baseline, week 1 (first vaccination visit). Treatment meaning: pre-vaccination baseline after standard-of-care therapy. Sequenced here: PBMCs, sampled from a glioma patient treated with radiotherapy, temozolomide or both. The receptors were gathered from a woman in her 50s with glioma.

This clone occurred a few times. The chain combines TRBV19 with TRBJ2-4; D may match TRBD1 or TRBD2 (6 bases each). The germline CDR1 and CDR2 sequences are LNHDA and SQIVND (reference sequence). Trimming removed 1 base from V and 8 bases from J, with 9 bases in between. CDR3 length: 13 amino acids. The CDR3 DNA is TGTGCCAGTAGTATAGTTAGGGGGGACATTCAGTACTTC. Translation gives CASSIVRGDIQYF.

The chain combines TRBV5-4 with TRBJ2-7; 8 bases map to TRBD1. Trimming removed 0 bases from V and 5 bases from J; junction bases left unmatched: 4. Looked up from germline, CDR1 is SGHNT and CDR2 is YYREEE (reference sequence). The length of the CDR3 is 14 residues. The CDR3 sequence: CASSLVRGHNEQYF. For the CDR3, the DNA is TGTGCCAGCAGCTTGGTCAGGGGGCACAACGAGCAGTACTTC.

There are a few counts of this clone. The chain has TRBV14 and TRBJ1-1; 7 bases match TRBD1. The germline V gene encodes CDR1 SGHDN and CDR2 FVKESK. The V gene end was trimmed by 0 bases and the J gene end by 4 bases; junction bases not matched to a gene: 2. CDR3 length equals 14 residues. CDR3 sequence reads: CASSQETGTTEAFF. CDR3 bases: TGTGCCAGCAGCCAAGAGACAGGGACCACTGAAGCTTTCTTT.

This clone is a singleton in its sample. The rearrangement uses TRBV6-1 and TRBJ1-3; D remains unclear. This CDR3 comprises 12 residues. Germline V CDR1 and CDR2: MNHNS, SASEGT. V lost 6 bases to trimming and J lost 1 base, with 4 bases between them. Written as DNA, the CDR3 is TGTGCCAGCAGGCCTTCTGGAAACACCATATATTTT. It encodes CASRPSGNTIYF.

V and J are TRBV13 and TRBJ2-3; a possible D gene is TRBD1 (6 bases). The CDR3 consists of 14 residues. Looked up from germline, CDR1 is PRHDT and CDR2 is FYEKMQ (reference sequence). Between the trimmed V and J ends, which lost 4 bases and 2 bases, there was a span of 10 bases. The chain's CDR3 is CASSSDRDTDTQYF. CDR3 in DNA: TGTGCCAGCAGCTCGGACAGAGACACAGATACGCAGTATTTT.

The chain employs TRBV28 and TRBJ2-6; D is possibly TRBD2 (6 bases). Trimming cost V 6 bases and J 0 bases, with 12 bases left between them. The CDR3 is 16 amino acids. In germline, CDR1 is MDHEN, CDR2 SYDVKM. Here the CDR3 DNA reads TGTGCCAGCAGCACGGCGGGGATCTCTGGGGCCAACGTCCTGACTTTC. Amino acid sequence: CASSTAGISGANVLTF. Combining the CDR3 with reference TRBV28 and TRBJ2-6 gives the whole variable domain DVKVTQSSRYLVKRTGEKVFLECVQDMDHENMFWYRQDPGLGLRLIYFSYDVKMKEKGDIPEGYSVSREKKERFSLILESASTNQTSMYLCASSTAGISGANVLTFGAGSRLTVL.

The DNA for the CDR3 is TGCGCCAGCAGCCAAGGGAGGGGAGGGGTGGCAGAGACCCAGTACTTC. Translating gives CASSQGRGGVAETQYF. The V and J genes are TRBV4-1 and TRBJ2-5; TRBD2 aligns across 7 bases. J was trimmed by 4 bases and V by 1 base; bases with no gene match: 9. CDR1 and CDR2 from the germline V gene are MGHRA and YSYEKL. The CDR3 has 16 residues.